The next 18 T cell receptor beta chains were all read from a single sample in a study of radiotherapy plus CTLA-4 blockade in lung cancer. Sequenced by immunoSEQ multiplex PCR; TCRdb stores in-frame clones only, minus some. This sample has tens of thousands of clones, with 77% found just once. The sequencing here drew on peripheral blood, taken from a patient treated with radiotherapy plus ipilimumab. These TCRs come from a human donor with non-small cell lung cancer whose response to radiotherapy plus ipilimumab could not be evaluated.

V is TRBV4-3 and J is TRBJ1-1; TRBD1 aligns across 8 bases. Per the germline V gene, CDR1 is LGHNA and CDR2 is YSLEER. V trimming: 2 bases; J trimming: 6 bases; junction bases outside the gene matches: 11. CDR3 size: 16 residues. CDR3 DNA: TGCGCCAGCAGCCAAACTACGACAGGGGTGTACGCTGAAGCTTTCTTT. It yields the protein CASSQTTTGVYAEAFF.

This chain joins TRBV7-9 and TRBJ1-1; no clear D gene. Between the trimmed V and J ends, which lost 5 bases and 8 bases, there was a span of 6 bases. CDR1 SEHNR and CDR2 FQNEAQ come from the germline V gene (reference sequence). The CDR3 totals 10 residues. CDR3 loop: CASSVREAFF. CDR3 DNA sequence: TGTGCCAGCAGCGTCCGGGAAGCTTTCTTT.

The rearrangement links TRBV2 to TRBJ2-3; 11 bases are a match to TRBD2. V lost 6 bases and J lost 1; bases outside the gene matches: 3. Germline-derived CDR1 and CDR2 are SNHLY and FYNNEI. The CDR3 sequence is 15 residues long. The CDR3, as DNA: TGTGCCAGCAGGGGGACTAGCGGCCGCACAGATACGCAGTATTTT. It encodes CASRGTSGRTDTQYF.

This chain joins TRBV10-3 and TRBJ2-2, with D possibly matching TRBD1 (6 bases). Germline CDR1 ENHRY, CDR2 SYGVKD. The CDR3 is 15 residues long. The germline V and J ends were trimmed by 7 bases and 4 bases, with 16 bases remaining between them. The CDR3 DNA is TGTGCCATCAAATTAGGCGGACAGCCCACCGGGGAGCTGTTTTTT. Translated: CAIKLGGQPTGELFF.

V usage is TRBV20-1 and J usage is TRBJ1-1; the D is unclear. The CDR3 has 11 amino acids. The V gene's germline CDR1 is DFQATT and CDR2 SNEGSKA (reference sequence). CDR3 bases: TGCAGGGTCTATGTCGGCACTGAAGCTTTCTTT. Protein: CRVYVGTEAFF.

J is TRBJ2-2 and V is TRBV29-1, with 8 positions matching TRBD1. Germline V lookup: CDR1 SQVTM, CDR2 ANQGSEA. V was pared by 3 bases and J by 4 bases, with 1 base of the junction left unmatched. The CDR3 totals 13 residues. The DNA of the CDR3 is TGCAGCGTTGACACAGGGGGCACCGGGGAGCTGTTTTTT. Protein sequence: CSVDTGGTGELFF.

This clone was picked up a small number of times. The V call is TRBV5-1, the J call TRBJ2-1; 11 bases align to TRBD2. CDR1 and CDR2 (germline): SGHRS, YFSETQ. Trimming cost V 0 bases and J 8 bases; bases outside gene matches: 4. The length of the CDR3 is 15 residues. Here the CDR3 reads CASSLAVAGGHEQFF. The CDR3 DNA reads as TGCGCCAGCAGCTTGGCGGTAGCGGGGGGGCATGAGCAGTTCTTC.

The CDR3 protein is CASSRFTGGGTEAFF. The CDR3 bases are TGTGCCAGTAGTAGATTTACAGGGGGAGGCACTGAAGCTTTCTTT. This chain connects TRBV19 to TRBJ1-1, with 8 bases fitting TRBD1. Germline lookup yields CDR1 LNHDA and CDR2 SQIVND (reference sequence). There are 15 residues in the CDR3. V lost 4 bases, J lost 4 bases, and 8 bases stayed unmatched.

The CDR3, as DNA: TGTGCCAGTAGTCTTAGGGGCGACAGTTTAGGCAATCAGCCCCAGCATTTT. Its protein product is CASSLRGDSLGNQPQHF. This sequence joins TRBV19 and TRBJ1-5; perhaps TRBD1 as D (5 bases). Per the germline V gene, CDR1 is LNHDA and CDR2 is SQIVND (reference sequence). The V gene lost 5 bases and the J gene lost 2 bases, with 19 bases spanning the gap. The CDR3 extends over 17 amino acids.

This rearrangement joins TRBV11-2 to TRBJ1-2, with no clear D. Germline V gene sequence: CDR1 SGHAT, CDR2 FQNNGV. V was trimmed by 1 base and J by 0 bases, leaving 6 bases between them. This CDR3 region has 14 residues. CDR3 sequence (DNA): TGTGCCAGCAGCTTAGGGTCTACTAACTATGGCTACACCTTC. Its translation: CASSLGSTNYGYTF.

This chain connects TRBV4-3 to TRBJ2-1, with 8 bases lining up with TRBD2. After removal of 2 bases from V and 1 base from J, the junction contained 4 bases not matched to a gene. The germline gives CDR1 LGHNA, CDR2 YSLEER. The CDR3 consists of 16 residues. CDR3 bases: TGCGCCAGCAGCCAACTTAGCGGGGCGTCCTACAATGAGCAGTTCTTC. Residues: CASSQLSGASYNEQFF.

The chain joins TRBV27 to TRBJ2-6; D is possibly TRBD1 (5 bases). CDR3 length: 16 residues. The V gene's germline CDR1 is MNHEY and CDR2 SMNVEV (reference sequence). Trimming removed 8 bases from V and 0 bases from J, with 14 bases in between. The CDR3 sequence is CASGKLQGSGANVLTF. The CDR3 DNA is TGTGCCAGCGGAAAACTCCAGGGCTCTGGGGCCAACGTCCTGACTTTC.

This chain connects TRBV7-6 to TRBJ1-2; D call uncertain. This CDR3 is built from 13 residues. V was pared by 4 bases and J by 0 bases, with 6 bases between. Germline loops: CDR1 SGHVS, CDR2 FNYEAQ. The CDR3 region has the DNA TGTGCCAGCAGCTCGGAGCCTAACTATGGCTACACCTTC. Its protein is CASSSEPNYGYTF.

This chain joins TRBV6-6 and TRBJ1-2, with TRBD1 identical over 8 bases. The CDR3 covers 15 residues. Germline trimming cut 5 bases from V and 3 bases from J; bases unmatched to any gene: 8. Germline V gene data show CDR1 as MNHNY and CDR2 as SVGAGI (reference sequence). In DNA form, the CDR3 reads TGTGCCAGCAGTAAGACAGGGGAGCGGGACTATGGCTACACCTTC. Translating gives CASSKTGERDYGYTF.

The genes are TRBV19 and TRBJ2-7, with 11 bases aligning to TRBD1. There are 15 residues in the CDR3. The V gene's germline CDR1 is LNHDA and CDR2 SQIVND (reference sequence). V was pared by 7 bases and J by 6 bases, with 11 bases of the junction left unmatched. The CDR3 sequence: CASTNTWDRGSEQYF. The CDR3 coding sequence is TGTGCCAGTACCAACACTTGGGACAGGGGGAGCGAGCAGTACTTC.

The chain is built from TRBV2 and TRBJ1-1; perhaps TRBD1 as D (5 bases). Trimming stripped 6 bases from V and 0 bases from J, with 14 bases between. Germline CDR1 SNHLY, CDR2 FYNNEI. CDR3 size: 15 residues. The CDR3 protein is CASRRQGNLNTEAFF. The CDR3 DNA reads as TGTGCCAGCAGGAGGCAGGGTAACTTGAACACTGAAGCTTTCTTT.

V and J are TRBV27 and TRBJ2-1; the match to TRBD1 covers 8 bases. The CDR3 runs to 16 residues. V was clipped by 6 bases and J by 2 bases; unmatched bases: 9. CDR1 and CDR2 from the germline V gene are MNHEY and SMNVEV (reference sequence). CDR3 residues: CASRSIAGGAYNEQFF. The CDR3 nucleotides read TGTGCCAGCAGGTCAATTGCAGGGGGCGCCTACAATGAGCAGTTCTTC.

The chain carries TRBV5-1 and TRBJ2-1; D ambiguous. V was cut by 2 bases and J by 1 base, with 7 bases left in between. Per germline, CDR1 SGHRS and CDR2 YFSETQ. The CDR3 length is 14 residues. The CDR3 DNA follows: TGCGCCAGCAGCTTAGAGCTTTCCTACAATGAGCAGTTCTTC. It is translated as CASSLELSYNEQFF.